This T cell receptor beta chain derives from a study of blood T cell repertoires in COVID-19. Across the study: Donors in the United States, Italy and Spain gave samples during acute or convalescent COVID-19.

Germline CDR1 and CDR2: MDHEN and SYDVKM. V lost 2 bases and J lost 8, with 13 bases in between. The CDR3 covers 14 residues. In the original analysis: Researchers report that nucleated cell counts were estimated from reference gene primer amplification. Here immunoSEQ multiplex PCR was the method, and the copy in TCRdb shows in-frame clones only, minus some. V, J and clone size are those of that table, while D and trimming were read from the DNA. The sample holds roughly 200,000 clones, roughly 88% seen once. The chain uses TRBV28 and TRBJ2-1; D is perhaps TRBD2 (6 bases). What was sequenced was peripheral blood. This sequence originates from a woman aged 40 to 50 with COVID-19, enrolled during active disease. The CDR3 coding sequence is TGTGCCAGCAGTTTAGCAGGAAGGAGGGATGAGCAGTTCTTC. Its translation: CASSLAGRRDEQFF.